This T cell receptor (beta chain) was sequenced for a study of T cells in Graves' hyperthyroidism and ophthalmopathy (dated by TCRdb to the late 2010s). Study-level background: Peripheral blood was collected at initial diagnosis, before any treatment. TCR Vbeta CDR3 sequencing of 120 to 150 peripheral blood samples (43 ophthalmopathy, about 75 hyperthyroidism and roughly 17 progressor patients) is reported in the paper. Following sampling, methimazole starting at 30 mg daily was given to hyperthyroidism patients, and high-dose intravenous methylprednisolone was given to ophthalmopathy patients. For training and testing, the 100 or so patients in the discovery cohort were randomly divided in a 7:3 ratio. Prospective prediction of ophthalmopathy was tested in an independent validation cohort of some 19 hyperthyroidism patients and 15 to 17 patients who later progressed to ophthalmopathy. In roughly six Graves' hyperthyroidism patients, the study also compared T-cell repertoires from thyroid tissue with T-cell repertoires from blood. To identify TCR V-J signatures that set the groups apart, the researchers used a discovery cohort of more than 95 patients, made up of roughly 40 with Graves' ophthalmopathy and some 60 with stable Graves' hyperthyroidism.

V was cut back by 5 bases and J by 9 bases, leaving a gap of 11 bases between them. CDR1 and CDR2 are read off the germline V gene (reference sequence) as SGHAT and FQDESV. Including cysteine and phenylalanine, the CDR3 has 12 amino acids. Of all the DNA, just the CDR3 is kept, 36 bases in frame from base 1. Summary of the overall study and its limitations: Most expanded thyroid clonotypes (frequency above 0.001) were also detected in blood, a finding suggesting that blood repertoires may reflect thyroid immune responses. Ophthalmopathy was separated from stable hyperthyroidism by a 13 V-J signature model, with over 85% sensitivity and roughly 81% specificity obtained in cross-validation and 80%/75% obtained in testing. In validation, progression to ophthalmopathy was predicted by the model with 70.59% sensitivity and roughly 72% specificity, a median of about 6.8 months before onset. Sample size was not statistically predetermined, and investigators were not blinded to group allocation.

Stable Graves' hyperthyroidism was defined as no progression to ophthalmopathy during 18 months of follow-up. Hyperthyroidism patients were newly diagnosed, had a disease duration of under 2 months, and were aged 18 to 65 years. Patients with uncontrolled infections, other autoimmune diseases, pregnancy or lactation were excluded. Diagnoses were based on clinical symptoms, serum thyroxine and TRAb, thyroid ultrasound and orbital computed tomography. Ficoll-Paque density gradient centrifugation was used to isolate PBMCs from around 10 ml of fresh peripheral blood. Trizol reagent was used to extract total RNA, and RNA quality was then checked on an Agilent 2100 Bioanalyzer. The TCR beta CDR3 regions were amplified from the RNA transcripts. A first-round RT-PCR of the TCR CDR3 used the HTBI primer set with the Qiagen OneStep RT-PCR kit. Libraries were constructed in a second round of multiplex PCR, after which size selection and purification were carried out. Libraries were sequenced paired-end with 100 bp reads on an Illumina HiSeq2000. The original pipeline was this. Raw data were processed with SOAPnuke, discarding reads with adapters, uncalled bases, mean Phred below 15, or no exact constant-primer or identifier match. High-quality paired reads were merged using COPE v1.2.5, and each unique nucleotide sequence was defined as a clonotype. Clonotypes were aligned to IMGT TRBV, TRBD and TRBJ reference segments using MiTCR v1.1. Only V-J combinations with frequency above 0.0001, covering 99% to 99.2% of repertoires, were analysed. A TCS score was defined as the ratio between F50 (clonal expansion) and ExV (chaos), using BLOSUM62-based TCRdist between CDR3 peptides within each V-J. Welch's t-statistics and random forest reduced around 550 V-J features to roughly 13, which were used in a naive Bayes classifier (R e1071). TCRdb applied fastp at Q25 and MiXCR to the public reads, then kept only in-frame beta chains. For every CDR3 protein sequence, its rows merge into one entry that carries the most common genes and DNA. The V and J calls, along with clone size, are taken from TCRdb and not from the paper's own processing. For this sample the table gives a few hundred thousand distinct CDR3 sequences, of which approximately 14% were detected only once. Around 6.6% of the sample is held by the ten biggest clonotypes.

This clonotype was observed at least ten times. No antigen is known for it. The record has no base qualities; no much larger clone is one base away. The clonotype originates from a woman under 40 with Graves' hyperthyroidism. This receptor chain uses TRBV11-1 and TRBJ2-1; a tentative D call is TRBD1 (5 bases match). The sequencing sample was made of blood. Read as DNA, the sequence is TGTGCCAGCAGCCACAAGGGGTTTGAGCAGTTCTTC. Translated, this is CASSHKGFEQFF.